This TCR beta chain emerged from a study of type 1 regulatory T cells. Study information: T-allo10 is an in vitro-generated, Tr1-enriched CD4 T cell product specific for alloantigen.

CDR1 and CDR2 from the germline V gene are SQVTM and ANQGSEA. The junction had 13 bases not matched to a gene; V was cut back by 7 bases and J by 4 bases. There are 15 residues in the CDR3. TCRdb reprocessed the reads with MiXCR, giving one entry per CDR3 protein. Among approximately 97,000 distinct CDR3 sequences listed, roughly 30% were seen once. The sequenced sample was CD4+ T cells, either the whole sample or a sorted fraction (not recorded which). The origin of this receptor is a human donor in good health. This chain links TRBV29-1 with TRBJ1-2, with 9 bases lining up with TRBD1. The CDR3: CSADSATGGSYGYTF. The CDR3 bases are TGCAGCGCCGACTCGGCTACAGGGGGCAGCTATGGCTACACCTTC.